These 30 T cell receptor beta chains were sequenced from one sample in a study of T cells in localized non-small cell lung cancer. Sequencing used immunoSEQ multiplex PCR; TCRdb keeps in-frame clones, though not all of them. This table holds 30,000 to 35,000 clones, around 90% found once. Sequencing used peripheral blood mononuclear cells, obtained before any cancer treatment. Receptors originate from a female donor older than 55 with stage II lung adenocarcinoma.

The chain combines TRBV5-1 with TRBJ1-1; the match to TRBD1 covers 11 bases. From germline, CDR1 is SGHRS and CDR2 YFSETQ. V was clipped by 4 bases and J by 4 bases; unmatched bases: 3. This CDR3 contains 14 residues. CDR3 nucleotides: TGCGCCAGCAGCGGACAGGGGGCAAGCACTGAAGCTTTCTTT. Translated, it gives CASSGQGASTEAFF.

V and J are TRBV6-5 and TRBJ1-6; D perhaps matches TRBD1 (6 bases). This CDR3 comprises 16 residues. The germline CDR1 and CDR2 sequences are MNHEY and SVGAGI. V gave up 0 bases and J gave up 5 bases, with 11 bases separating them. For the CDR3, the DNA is TGTGCCAGCAGTTACTCGAGGGACACAGATAATTCACCCCTCCACTTT. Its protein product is CASSYSRDTDNSPLHF.

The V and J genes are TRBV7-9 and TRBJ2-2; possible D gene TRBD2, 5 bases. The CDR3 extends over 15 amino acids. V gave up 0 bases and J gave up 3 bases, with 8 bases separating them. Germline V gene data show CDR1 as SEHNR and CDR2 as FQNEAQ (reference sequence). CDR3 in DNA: TGTGCCAGCAGCTTAGCGGGAGTCCACACCGGGGAGCTGTTTTTT. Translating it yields CASSLAGVHTGELFF.

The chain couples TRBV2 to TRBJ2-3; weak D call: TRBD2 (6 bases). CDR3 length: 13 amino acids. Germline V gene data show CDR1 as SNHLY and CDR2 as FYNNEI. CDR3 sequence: CAAAGSDTDTQYF. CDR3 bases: TGTGCGGCGGCGGGGAGTGACACAGATACGCAGTATTTT.

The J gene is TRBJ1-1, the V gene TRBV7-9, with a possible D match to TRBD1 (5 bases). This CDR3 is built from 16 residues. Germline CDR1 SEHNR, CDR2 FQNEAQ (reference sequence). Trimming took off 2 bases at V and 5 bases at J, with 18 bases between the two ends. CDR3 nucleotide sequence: TGTGCCAGCAGCTTACACGGGAAACTCCGGGGGACTGAAGCTTTCTTT. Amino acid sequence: CASSLHGKLRGTEAFF.

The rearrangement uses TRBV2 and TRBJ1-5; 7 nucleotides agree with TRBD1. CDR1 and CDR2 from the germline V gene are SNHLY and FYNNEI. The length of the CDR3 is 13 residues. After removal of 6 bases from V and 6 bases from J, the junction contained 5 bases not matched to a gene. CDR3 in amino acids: CASRGQVGQPQHF. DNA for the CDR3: TGTGCCAGCAGAGGACAGGTGGGTCAGCCCCAGCATTTT.

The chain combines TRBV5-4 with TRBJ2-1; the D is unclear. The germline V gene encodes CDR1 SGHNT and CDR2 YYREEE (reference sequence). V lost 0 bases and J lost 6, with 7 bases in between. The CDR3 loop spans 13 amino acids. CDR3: CASSLGTFNEQFF. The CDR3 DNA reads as TGTGCCAGCAGCTTGGGGACCTTCAATGAGCAGTTCTTC.

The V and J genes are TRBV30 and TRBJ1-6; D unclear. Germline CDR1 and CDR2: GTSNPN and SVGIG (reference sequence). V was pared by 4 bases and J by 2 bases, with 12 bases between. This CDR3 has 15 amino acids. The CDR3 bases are TGTGCCTGGAATTACGAGGGCGCCTATAATTCACCCCTCCACTTT. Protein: CAWNYEGAYNSPLHF. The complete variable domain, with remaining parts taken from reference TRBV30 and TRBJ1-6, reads SQTIHQWPATLVQPVGSPLSLECTVEGTSNPNLYWYRQAAGRGLQLLFYSVGIGQISSEVPQNLSASRPQDRQFILSSKKLLLSDSGFYLCAWNYEGAYNSPLHFGNGTRLTVT.

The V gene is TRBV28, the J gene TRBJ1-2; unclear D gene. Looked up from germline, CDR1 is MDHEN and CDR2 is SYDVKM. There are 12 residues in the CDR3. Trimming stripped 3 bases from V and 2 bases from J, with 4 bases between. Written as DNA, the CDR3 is TGTGCCAGCAGTTTCAGGAACTATGGCTACACCTTC. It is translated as CASSFRNYGYTF.

The CDR3 DNA reads TGTGCCAGCAGCCAAGATCTACAGGGGAATTCACCCCTCCACTTT. This gives the protein CASSQDLQGNSPLHF. The chain links TRBV4-2 to TRBJ1-6, with 7 bases matching TRBD1. The CDR3 is 15 residues long. The trim removed 0 bases at V and 7 bases at J, leaving 3 bases unmatched. Germline V CDR1 and CDR2: LGHNA, YNFKEQ.

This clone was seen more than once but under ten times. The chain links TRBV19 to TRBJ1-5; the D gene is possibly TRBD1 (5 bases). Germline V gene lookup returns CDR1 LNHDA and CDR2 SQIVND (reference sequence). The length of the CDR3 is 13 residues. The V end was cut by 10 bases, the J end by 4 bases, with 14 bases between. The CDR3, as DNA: TGTGCCACCTATCAAGGGACGAATCAGCCCCAGCATTTT. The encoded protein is CATYQGTNQPQHF.

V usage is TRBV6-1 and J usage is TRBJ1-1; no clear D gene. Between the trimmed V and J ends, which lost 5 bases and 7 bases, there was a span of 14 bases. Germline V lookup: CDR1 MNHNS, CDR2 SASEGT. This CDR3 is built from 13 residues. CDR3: CASSLGPSGEAFF. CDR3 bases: TGTGCCAGCAGTCTTGGACCGAGTGGTGAAGCTTTCTTT.

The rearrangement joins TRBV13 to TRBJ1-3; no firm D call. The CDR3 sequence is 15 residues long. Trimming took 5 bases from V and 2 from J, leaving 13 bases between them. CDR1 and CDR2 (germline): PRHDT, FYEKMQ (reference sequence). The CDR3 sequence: CASSPSGIAGNTIYF. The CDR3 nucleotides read TGTGCCAGCAGCCCGAGCGGGATAGCTGGAAACACCATATATTTT.

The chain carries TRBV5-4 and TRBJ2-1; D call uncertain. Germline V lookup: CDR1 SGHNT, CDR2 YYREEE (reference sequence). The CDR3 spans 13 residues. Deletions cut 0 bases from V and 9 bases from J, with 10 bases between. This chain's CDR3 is CASSLEASSEQFF. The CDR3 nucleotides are TGTGCCAGCAGCTTGGAGGCCTCGAGTGAGCAGTTCTTC.

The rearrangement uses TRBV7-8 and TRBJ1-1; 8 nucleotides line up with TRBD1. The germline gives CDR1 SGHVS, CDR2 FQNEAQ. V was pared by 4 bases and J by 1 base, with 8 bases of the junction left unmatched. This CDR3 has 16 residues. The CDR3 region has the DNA TGTGCCAGCAGCTCCCGGGACAGGAGTACGAACACTGAAGCTTTCTTT. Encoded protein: CASSSRDRSTNTEAFF.

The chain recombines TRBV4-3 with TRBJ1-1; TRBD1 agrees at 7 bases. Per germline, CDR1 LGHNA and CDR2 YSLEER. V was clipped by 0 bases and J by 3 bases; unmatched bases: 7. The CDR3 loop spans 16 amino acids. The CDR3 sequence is CASSQDEGAVDTEAFF. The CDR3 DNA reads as TGCGCCAGCAGCCAAGACGAGGGGGCCGTGGACACTGAAGCTTTCTTT.

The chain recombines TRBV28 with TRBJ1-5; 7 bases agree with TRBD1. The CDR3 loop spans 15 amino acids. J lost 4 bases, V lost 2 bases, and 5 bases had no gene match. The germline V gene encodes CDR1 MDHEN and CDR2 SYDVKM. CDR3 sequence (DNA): TGTGCCAGCAGTTTAACGGCAGGGGGAAATCAGCCCCAGCATTTT. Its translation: CASSLTAGGNQPQHF. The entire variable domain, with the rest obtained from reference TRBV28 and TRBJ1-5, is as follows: DVKVTQSSRYLVKRTGEKVFLECVQDMDHENMFWYRQDPGLGLRLIYFSYDVKMKEKGDIPEGYSVSREKKERFSLILESASTNQTSMYLCASSLTAGGNQPQHFGDGTRLSIL.

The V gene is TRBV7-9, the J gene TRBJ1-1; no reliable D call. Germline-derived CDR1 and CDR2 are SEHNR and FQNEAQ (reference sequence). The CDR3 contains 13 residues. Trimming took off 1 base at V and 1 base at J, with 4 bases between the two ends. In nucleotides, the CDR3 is TGTGCCAGCAGCTTAGTAGAGAACACTGAAGCTTTCTTT. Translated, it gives CASSLVENTEAFF.

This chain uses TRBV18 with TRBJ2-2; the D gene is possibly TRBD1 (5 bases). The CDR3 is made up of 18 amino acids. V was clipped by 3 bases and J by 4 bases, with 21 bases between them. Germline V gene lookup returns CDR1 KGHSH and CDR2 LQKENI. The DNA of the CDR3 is TGTGCCAGCTCACCTCGCCACGTCCTTAGTGACAGCACCGGGGAGCTGTTTTTT. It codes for CASSPRHVLSDSTGELFF.

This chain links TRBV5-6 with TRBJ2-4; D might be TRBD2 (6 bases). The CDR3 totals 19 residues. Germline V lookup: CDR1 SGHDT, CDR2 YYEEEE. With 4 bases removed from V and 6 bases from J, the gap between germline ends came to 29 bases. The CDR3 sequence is CASSASGKIEAGPLNIQYF. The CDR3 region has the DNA TGTGCCAGCAGCGCCTCAGGGAAGATAGAAGCGGGCCCCTTAAACATTCAGTACTTC.

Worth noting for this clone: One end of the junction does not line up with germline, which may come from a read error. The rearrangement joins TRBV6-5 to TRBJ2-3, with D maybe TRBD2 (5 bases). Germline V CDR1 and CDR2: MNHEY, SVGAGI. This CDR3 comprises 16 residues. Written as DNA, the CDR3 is TGTACCAGCAGTTACGTAGGGTTAGGACTCACAGATACGCAGTATTTT. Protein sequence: CTSSYVGLGLTDTQYF.

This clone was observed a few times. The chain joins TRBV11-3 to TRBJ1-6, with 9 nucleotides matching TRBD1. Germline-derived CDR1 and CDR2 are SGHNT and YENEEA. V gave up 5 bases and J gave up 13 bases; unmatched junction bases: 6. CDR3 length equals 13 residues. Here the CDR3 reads CASSLGTGSPLHF. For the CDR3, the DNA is TGTGCCAGCAGCCTAGGGACAGGGTCGCCCCTCCACTTT.

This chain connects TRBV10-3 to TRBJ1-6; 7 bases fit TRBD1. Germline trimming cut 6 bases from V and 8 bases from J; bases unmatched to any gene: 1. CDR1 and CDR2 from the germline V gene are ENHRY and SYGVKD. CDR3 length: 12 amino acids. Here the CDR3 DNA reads TGTGCCATCAGGGGGACAGATTCACCCCTCCACTTT. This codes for CAIRGTDSPLHF.

CDR3 sequence reads: CSATRDRGSYEQYF. CDR3 sequence (DNA): TGCAGCGCTACCAGGGACAGGGGTTCCTACGAGCAGTACTTC. The chain carries TRBV29-1 and TRBJ2-7; TRBD1 matches at 10 bases. This CDR3 spans 14 amino acids. CDR1 is SQVTM and CDR2 is ANQGSEA in the germline V gene. With V trimmed by 7 bases and J by 1 base, 7 bases remained unmatched.

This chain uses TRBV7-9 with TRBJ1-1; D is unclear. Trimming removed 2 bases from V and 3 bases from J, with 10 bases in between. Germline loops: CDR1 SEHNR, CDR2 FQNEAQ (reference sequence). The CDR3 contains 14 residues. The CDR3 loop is CASSLMAGDTEAFF. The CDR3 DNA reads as TGTGCCAGCAGCTTAATGGCTGGGGACACTGAAGCTTTCTTT.

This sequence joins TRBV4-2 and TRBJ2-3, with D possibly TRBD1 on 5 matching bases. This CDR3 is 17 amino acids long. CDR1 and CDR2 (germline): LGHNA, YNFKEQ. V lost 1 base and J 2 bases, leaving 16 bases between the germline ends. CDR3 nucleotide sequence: TGTGCCAGCAGCCAAGGAGCCCAGGGTCTTTCCACAGATACGCAGTATTTT. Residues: CASSQGAQGLSTDTQYF.

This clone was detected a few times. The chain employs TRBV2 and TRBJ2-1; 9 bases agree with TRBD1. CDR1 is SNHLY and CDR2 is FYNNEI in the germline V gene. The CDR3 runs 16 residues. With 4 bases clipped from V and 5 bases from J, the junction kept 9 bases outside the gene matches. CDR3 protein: CASSVLDRGSHNEQFF. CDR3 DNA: TGTGCCAGCAGTGTCCTGGACAGGGGATCCCACAATGAGCAGTTCTTC.

CDR3 sequence (DNA): TGCAGCGTTGAGGGACAGGGGGCCGGGGAGCTGTTTTTT. Amino acids: CSVEGQGAGELFF. V gene TRBV29-1 combines with J gene TRBJ2-2; 11 positions match TRBD1. The ends lost 3 bases at V and 6 bases at J; junction bases unmatched: 0. This CDR3 has 13 amino acids. From germline, CDR1 is SQVTM and CDR2 ANQGSEA.

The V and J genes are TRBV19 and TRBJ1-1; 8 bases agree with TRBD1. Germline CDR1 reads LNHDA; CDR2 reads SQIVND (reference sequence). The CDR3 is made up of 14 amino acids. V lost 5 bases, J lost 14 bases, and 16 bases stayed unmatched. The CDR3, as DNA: TGTGCCAGTAGTCCTCAAACCCGACAGGGGATGGAGTTCTTT. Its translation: CASSPQTRQGMEFF.

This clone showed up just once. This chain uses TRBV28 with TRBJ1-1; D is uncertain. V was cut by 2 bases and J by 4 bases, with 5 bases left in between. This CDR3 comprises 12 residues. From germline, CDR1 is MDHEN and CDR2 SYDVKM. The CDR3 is CASSLASTEAFF. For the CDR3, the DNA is TGTGCCAGCAGTTTAGCCTCCACTGAAGCTTTCTTT.